This entry lists 20 T cell receptor beta chains sequenced from one sample in a study of control samples from healthy donors and cancer patients (dated by TCRdb to 2020 to 2021). Library generation was performed with the immunoSEQ multiplex PCR assay. TCRdb retrieved this table from immuneACCESS and kept in-frame rearrangements only. Not all clones are present; in checked studies, unresolved V genes account for under half, and no reason is known for the remainder. The table for this sample lists roughly 100,000 clones; 80% to 90% of them were counted only once. The ten top clones hold 15% to 20% of the sample. Sequencing input: PBMCs. The receptors were sampled from a man aged 60 to 75 with lung cancer.

The chain uses TRBV6-6 and TRBJ1-2; a possible D gene is TRBD1 (5 bases). Germline V lookup: CDR1 MNHNY, CDR2 SVGAGI (reference sequence). Deletions cut 5 bases from V and 0 bases from J, with 10 bases between. The length of the CDR3 is 14 residues. This chain's CDR3 is CASSIRQTNYGYTF. The DNA for the CDR3 is TGTGCCAGCAGTATCCGACAGACTAACTATGGCTACACCTTC.

The chain has TRBV27 and TRBJ2-5; D gene ambiguous. The CDR3 sequence is 13 residues long. Deletions cut 6 bases from V and 1 base from J, with 9 bases between. CDR1 MNHEY and CDR2 SMNVEV come from the germline V gene (reference sequence). For the CDR3, the DNA is TGTGCCAGCAGCTTGACTGTCCAAGAGACCCAGTACTTC. It codes for CASSLTVQETQYF.

This clone was found once. The chain carries TRBV15 and TRBJ2-7; maybe TRBD2 (5 bases). Looked up from germline, CDR1 is LNHNV and CDR2 is YYDKDF (reference sequence). The CDR3 length is 13 residues. The V gene lost 0 bases and the J gene lost 5 bases, with 8 bases spanning the gap. The CDR3 reads CATSRDRENEQYV. Written as DNA, the CDR3 is TGTGCCACCAGCAGAGATCGGGAAAACGAGCAGTACGTC.

Comment on this clone: Germline is not matched at one junction end, which may reflect a read error. The rearrangement joins TRBV30 to TRBJ1-2; TRBD1 is a possible D gene (6 bases). The CDR3 is 15 amino acids. Germline-derived CDR1 and CDR2 are GTSNPN and SVGIG (reference sequence). Here the CDR3 reads CTWSPTAAGAIGYTF. DNA for the CDR3: TGTACCTGGAGTCCGACGGCGGCGGGGGCGATTGGCTACACCTTC.

The rearrangement uses TRBV6-5 and TRBJ2-7, with 9 bases that match TRBD1. The CDR3 runs 15 residues. V was clipped by 0 bases and J by 1 base; unmatched bases: 1. Germline CDR1 and CDR2: MNHEY and SVGAGI. This chain's CDR3 is CASSYSDRGSYEQYF. The CDR3 DNA reads as TGTGCCAGCAGTTACTCCGACAGGGGGTCCTACGAGCAGTACTTC.

The genes are TRBV12-3 or TRBV12-4 and TRBJ1-1, with D possibly being TRBD1 (6 bases). V was cut by 3 bases and J by 8 bases, with 13 bases left in between. The CDR3 has 13 amino acids. The DNA of the CDR3 is TGTGCCAGCAGTTTTTCGTGGACAGCGGAAGCTTTCTTT. Residues: CASSFSWTAEAFF.

This chain joins TRBV12-5 and TRBJ2-2; D gene ambiguous. Germline assignment: CDR1 LGHNT and CDR2 FRNRAP. The V end was cut by 2 bases, the J end by 1 base, with 2 bases between. The CDR3 consists of 13 residues. The CDR3 protein is CASGLMNTGELFF. DNA of the CDR3: TGTGCTAGTGGTTTGATGAACACCGGGGAGCTGTTTTTT.

This rearrangement joins TRBV9 to TRBJ2-1; 9 nucleotides match TRBD1. The germline V gene encodes CDR1 SGDLS and CDR2 YYNGEE. The CDR3 runs 16 residues. J lost 6 bases, V lost 3 bases, and 10 bases had no gene match. CDR3: CASSEGQGKGSNEQFF. The CDR3 nucleotides are TGTGCCAGCAGCGAGGGACAGGGAAAGGGGTCCAATGAGCAGTTCTTC. The full variable domain, its missing parts supplied by reference TRBV9 and TRBJ2-1, is DSGVTQTPKHLITATGQRVTLRCSPRSGDLSVYWYQQSLDQGLQFLIQYYNGEERAKGNILERFSAQQFPDLHSELNLSSLELGDSALYFCASSEGQGKGSNEQFFGPGTRLTVL.

This chain connects TRBV10-2 to TRBJ1-4, with a weak D call TRBD1 (5 bases). Trimming took 6 bases from V and 4 from J, leaving 12 bases between them. This CDR3 comprises 14 residues. Germline lookup yields CDR1 WSHSY and CDR2 SAAADI. This CDR3 is CASRGVNLNEKLFF. The CDR3, as DNA: TGCGCCAGCAGGGGGGTAAACCTTAATGAAAAACTGTTTTTT.

The rearrangement links TRBV7-3 to TRBJ2-6; the D gene is possibly TRBD2 (5 bases). The CDR3 spans 13 residues. Trimming pared 5 bases from V and 8 bases from J, leaving 10 bases between. Germline lookup yields CDR1 SGHTA and CDR2 FQGTGA. This CDR3 is CASSPPGTNVLTF. The CDR3, as DNA: TGTGCCAGCAGCCCGCCGGGGACCAACGTCCTGACTTTC.

V and J are TRBV13 and TRBJ1-5; 8 positions match TRBD1. The CDR3 sequence is 13 residues long. The V and J ends lost 4 bases and 6 bases, in that order; junction bases with no gene match: 2. The germline V gene has CDR1 PRHDT and CDR2 FYEKMQ (reference sequence). CDR3 sequence (DNA): TGTGCCAGCAGCTCGACAGGGGTTCAGCCCCAGCATTTT. Translated, it gives CASSSTGVQPQHF.

The chain couples TRBV7-3 to TRBJ2-2; tentatively, D is TRBD2 (5 bases). Looked up from germline, CDR1 is SGHTA and CDR2 is FQGTGA. The V end was cut by 3 bases, the J end by 2 bases, with 7 bases between. The CDR3 totals 14 residues. The CDR3 DNA reads TGTGCCAGCAGCTTCGGGGTTAACACCGGGGAGCTGTTTTTT. Its protein is CASSFGVNTGELFF.

The rearrangement links TRBV30 to TRBJ2-2; a possible D gene is TRBD1 (6 bases). The CDR3 spans 14 residues. Germline CDR1 GTSNPN, CDR2 SVGIG (reference sequence). V shed 5 bases and J shed 0 bases, with 10 bases lying between them. The CDR3 DNA reads as TGTGCCTGGGAAGGGGGTCCGAACACCGGGGAGCTGTTTTTT. It codes for CAWEGGPNTGELFF.

This rearrangement joins TRBV5-1 to TRBJ1-5, with D possibly TRBD1 on 5 matching bases. Trimming pared 5 bases from V and 0 bases from J, leaving 12 bases between. The CDR3 contains 15 residues. CDR1 SGHRS and CDR2 YFSETQ come from the germline V gene. The CDR3 nucleotides read TGCGCCAGCAGTCCGGGACTTTATAGCAATCAGCCCCAGCATTTT. Encoded protein: CASSPGLYSNQPQHF.

The chain links TRBV3-1 (or the pseudogene TRBV3-2) to TRBJ1-6; no firm D call. V gave up 1 base and J gave up 0 bases, with 7 bases separating them. The CDR3 is made up of 16 amino acids. Germline loops: CDR1 LGHDT, CDR2 YNNKEL (reference sequence). CDR3 region: CASSQGTSSYNSPLHF. The CDR3 region has the DNA TGTGCCAGCAGCCAAGGTACGAGCTCCTATAATTCACCCCTCCACTTT.

J is TRBJ1-4 and V is TRBV27; 7 nucleotides agree with TRBD1. Germline V CDR1 and CDR2: MNHEY, SMNVEV (reference sequence). This CDR3 spans 16 amino acids. Losses at the gene ends were 1 base for V and 0 bases for J; bases not matched to a gene: 2. The CDR3: CASSLLTGATNEKLFF. CDR3 nucleotides: TGTGCCAGCAGTTTATTAACAGGGGCAACTAATGAAAAACTGTTTTTT.

This clone was recorded once. The chain has TRBV30 and TRBJ2-2; 11 positions agree with TRBD1. The V gene end was trimmed by 7 bases and the J gene end by 6 bases; junction bases not matched to a gene: 1. The CDR3 spans 12 residues. CDR1 is GTSNPN, CDR2 SVGIG, per germline (reference sequence). CDR3 sequence (DNA): TGTGCCTCGGGACAGGGGGCCGGGGAGCTGTTTTTT. It codes for CASGQGAGELFF.

The chain is built from TRBV2 and TRBJ1-6; a possible D gene is TRBD1 (5 bases). V was pared by 10 bases and J by 10 bases, with 20 bases between. CDR3 length equals 14 residues. The germline CDR1 and CDR2 sequences are SNHLY and FYNNEI. The CDR3 loop reads CAKKWGSPASPLHF. The CDR3 bases are TGTGCCAAGAAATGGGGCAGCCCGGCGTCACCCCTCCACTTT.

V gene TRBV7-2 combines with J gene TRBJ2-3; 8 bases match TRBD1. This CDR3 is built from 14 residues. The germline V gene has CDR1 SGHTA and CDR2 FQGNSA. V shed 8 bases and J 0 bases; nucleotides not matched to a gene: 4. The CDR3 coding sequence is TGTGCCAGCCGAACAGGGGGGAGCACAGATACGCAGTATTTT. Its protein is CASRTGGSTDTQYF.

The J gene is TRBJ1-6, the V gene TRBV6-5; D ambiguous. The CDR3 extends over 15 amino acids. V lost 5 bases and J lost 8, with 16 bases in between. CDR1 and CDR2 from the germline V gene are MNHEY and SVGAGI. CDR3 DNA sequence: TGTGCCAGCAGTCTAGGATTAGGGTCCGATTCACCCCTCCACTTT. It yields the protein CASSLGLGSDSPLHF.